This entry concerns a single T cell receptor (beta chain). Its antigen is currently unknown. Using immunoSEQ multiplex PCR, the repertoire was profiled, and TCRdb retains in-frame clones only, with some absent. The top ten clones hold about 6% of a sample with around 67,000 clones, approximately 83% of them seen once. Germline V lookup: CDR1 LNHNV, CDR2 YYDKDF (reference sequence). V lost 0 bases and J 2 bases, leaving 4 bases between the germline ends. The CDR3 runs to 13 residues. The sample belongs to a study of T cell responses to AZD1222 COVID-19 vaccine. Findings of the study overall: The donor group comprised mostly white British people and more females; the analysis possibly underestimated clonal diversity.

Pooling covered second doses at about 4 or about 12 weeks. The chain employs TRBV15 and TRBJ1-1; no firm D call. The TCR originated in an adult who received the AZD1222 COVID-19 vaccine. The input for sequencing was peripheral blood, taken 28 days after the second AZD1222 dose. CDR3 DNA: TGTGCCACCAGCAGAGATATCAACACTGAAGCTTTCTTT. This gives the protein CATSRDINTEAFF.